A single T cell receptor (beta chain) is shown here with its context. Its antigen is still unknown. The CDR3 is 15 residues long. The J segment lost 3 bases and the V segment lost 6 bases, leaving 7 bases of the junction unmatched. Germline CDR1 reads SSHAT; CDR2 reads FNYEAQ (reference sequence). The data were taken from a study of T cell responses to AZD1222 COVID-19 vaccine. General observations from the study: Baseline testing showed seropositivity in only a handful of AZD1222 recipients. Donor demographics were predominantly white British with a female majority; clonal diversity may be underestimated.

Sequencing was performed with immunoSEQ multiplex PCR; in TCRdb, only in-frame clones are kept and a portion is missing. Found here are 90,000 to 140,000 clones, approximately 89% of them singletons; the top ten hold 44%. Samples with a second dose at about 4 or about 12 weeks were pooled together. This sequence originates from an adult who received the AZD1222 COVID-19 vaccine. The J gene is TRBJ1-1, the V gene TRBV7-7; 10 bases line up with TRBD1. Source: peripheral blood, taken 28 days after the second AZD1222 dose. In nucleotides, the CDR3 is TGTGCCAGCAGGAAGCCGGGACAGGGGTACACTGAAGCTTTCTTT. It codes for CASRKPGQGYTEAFF.